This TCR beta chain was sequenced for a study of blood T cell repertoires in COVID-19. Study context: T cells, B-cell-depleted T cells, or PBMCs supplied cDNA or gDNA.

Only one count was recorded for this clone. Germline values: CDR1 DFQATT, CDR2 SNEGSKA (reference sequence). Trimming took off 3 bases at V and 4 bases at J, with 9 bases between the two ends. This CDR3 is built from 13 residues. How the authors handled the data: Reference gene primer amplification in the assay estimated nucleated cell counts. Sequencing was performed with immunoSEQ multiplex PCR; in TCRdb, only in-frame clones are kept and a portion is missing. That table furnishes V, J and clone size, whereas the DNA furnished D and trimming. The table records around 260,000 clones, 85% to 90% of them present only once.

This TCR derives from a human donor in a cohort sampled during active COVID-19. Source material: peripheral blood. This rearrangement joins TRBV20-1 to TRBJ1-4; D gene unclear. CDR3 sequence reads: CSASPRYNEKLFF. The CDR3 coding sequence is TGCAGTGCTAGTCCCAGGTATAATGAAAAACTGTTTTTT.